This T cell receptor (beta chain) was recorded in a study of T cell responses to AZD1222 COVID-19 vaccine. Study-wide results and limits: Spike-specific TCR repertoires showed rising breadth and depth after two AZD1222 doses. The repertoires were collected only after the peak T cell response. Distributed over spike, vaccine-associated CD4 TCRs predominated at 160-218 and 743-854.

Per the germline V gene, CDR1 is MNHEY and CDR2 is SMNVEV (reference sequence). This CDR3 contains 15 residues. Trimming shortened V by 6 bases and J by 0 bases, and 14 bases separated the two germline ends. TCRdb keeps only in-frame clones here, not all; method: immunoSEQ multiplex PCR. Among around 140,000 clones listed, approximately 90% were seen once. On this clone: What it binds is not known.

The sequence was obtained from an adult in good health. The sequenced sample was peripheral blood, obtained on day 0 of AZD1222 vaccination. This chain uses TRBV27 with TRBJ1-2; no firm D call. DNA of the CDR3: TGTGCCAGCAGCCGAGAACCGAGTACTAACTATGGCTACACCTTC. It is translated as CASSREPSTNYGYTF.